The 3 T cell receptor beta chains below were found in one sample sequenced in a study of T cells expressing NK-cell markers. Using the 5' RACE reads, TCRdb records one entry per CDR3 protein without DNA. Its clone listing holds hundreds of thousands of distinct CDR3 sequences. Sequenced material: blood T cells: a sorted CD56 or NKG2C T cell subset, CD4+ or CD8+ T cells, or bulk PBMC T cells (not recorded which). The receptors originated from a man aged 18 to 70 in good health.

The gene calls are TRBV18 and TRBJ2-7; no DNA is available, so the TRBD1 call from TCRdb remains unchecked. The CDR3 runs to 15 residues. Germline lookup yields CDR1 KGHSH and CDR2 LQKENI. The CDR3 spells CASAIIRDSLYEQYF.

The CDR3 is CASIGLRGSDTGELFF. The V call is TRBV23-1, the J call TRBJ2-2. TRBV23-1 is labeled an ORF, and its function is uncertain. CDR3 length: 16 residues.

The chain couples TRBV15 to TRBJ1-1. This CDR3 is built from 14 residues. The V gene's germline CDR1 is LNHNV and CDR2 YYDKDF (reference sequence). The CDR3 loop is CATSREKENTEAFF.